These T cell receptor beta chains were read from a single sample in a study of blood T cell repertoires in COVID-19. Repertoires were generated with immunoSEQ multiplex PCR, while TCRdb's copy carries only in-frame clones and drops some. The sample contains 300,000 or so clones, 88% of which appear only once. Sequencing was carried out using peripheral blood. The source is a woman in her 30s who had recovered from COVID-19. Both conserved end residues are part of each CDR3. D genes are given only for firm matches. Some rows have no size entry. The others give once, few or many, or a class for an expanded clone.

clone_size	d_call	v_call	j_call	cdr3_nt	cdr3_aa
-	-	TRBV4-1	TRBJ1-5	TGCGCCAGCAGCCCGATACCAGGGTCTAGTCAGCCCCAGCATTTT	CASSPIPGSSQPQHF
-	-	TRBV6-5	TRBJ2-5	TGTGCCAGCAGCAGACAAGAGACCCAGTACTTC	CASSRQETQYF
-	TRBD1	TRBV19	TRBJ1-3	TGTGCCAGTAGTATTGGGACAGGGGCCGCCTCTGGAAACACCATATATTTT	CASSIGTGAASGNTIYF
-	-	TRBV4-1	TRBJ1-4	TGCGCCAGCAGCCAAGACCCCAGACGGGCTAATGAAAAACTGTTTTTT	CASSQDPRRANEKLFF
-	-	TRBV19	TRBJ1-5	TGTGCCAGTAGGGAGGGGCGTTATCAGCCCCAGCATTTT	CASREGRYQPQHF
-	-	TRBV19	TRBJ1-2	TGTGCCAGTAGTAATCCGACAGGTGGATATGGCTACACCTTC	CASSNPTGGYGYTF
-	-	TRBV5-4	TRBJ2-7	TGTGCCAGCAGCCTCTTCGGGGGGCCGAGGGAGCAGTACTTC	CASSLFGGPREQYF
-	-	TRBV12-3/TRBV12-4	TRBJ2-5	TGTGCCAGCAGCAATAGTTTCGAGACCCAGTACTTC	CASSNSFETQYF
-	-	TRBV28	TRBJ1-2	TGTGCCAGCAGTTCACACCGTATTATGGCTTCTAACTATGGCTACACCTTC	CASSSHRIMASNYGYTF
-	-	TRBV6-2/TRBV6-3	TRBJ1-5	TGTGCCAGCAGTTACAGGGCGGGTATGGATCAGCCCCAGCATTTT	CASSYRAGMDQPQHF
-	-	TRBV12-3/TRBV12-4	TRBJ2-7	TGTGCCAGCAGAGGGGACTGGACCTACGAGCAGTACTTC	CASRGDWTYEQYF
-	-	TRBV10-3	TRBJ2-3	TGTGCCATCAGTGCCGGGGACTTAACTAGCACAGATACGCAGTATTTT	CAISAGDLTSTDTQYF
-	-	TRBV6-2/TRBV6-3	TRBJ1-6	TGTGCCAGCAGCTATCCCTCCCCCCTCCACTTT	CASSYPSPLHF
-	-	TRBV4-2	TRBJ1-1	TGTGCCAGCAGCGTCACTGCGGGTAACACTGAAGCTTTCTTT	CASSVTAGNTEAFF
-	TRBD1	TRBV10-3	TRBJ2-7	TGTGCCATCAGCCGGGACAGTAACTCCTACGAGCAGTACTTC	CAISRDSNSYEQYF
-	TRBD2	TRBV19	TRBJ2-7	TGTGCCAGTAGTATTACTAGCGGGGGGGCCTACGAGCAGTACTTC	CASSITSGGAYEQYF
-	-	TRBV5-6	TRBJ2-5	TGTGCCAGCAGCTTCTCCCAAGAGACCCAGTACTTC	CASSFSQETQYF
-	-	TRBV7-2	TRBJ1-2	TGTGCCAGCAGCTTAGCCGCGGTAGATGGCTACACCTTC	CASSLAAVDGYTF
once	TRBD1	TRBV6-2/TRBV6-3	TRBJ2-7	TGTGCCAGCAGTGGGACAGGGCGAACCTACGAGCAGTACTTC	CASSGTGRTYEQYF
-	TRBD1	TRBV5-1	TRBJ1-3	TGCGCCAGCAGTTTGACAGGGGAATCATCCGGAAACACCATATATTTT	CASSLTGESSGNTIYF
-	TRBD1	TRBV5-5	TRBJ1-6	TGTGCCAGCAGCCCCCGAGACAGGGTTGGTAATTCACCCCTCCACTTT	CASSPRDRVGNSPLHF
-	-	TRBV5-6	TRBJ2-1	TGTGCCAGCAGCCCCAGGGCCCGTAGCTCCTACAATGAGCAGTTCTTC	CASSPRARSSYNEQFF
once	TRBD2	TRBV15	TRBJ2-3	TGTGCCACCAGCAGGCCGGGACTAGCGGGGGGGCATTCAGATACGCAGTATTTT	CATSRPGLAGGHSDTQYF
-	TRBD1	TRBV28	TRBJ1-2	TGTGCCAGCAGTTTCCCGGGACAGGGTCTTTATGGCTACACCTTC	CASSFPGQGLYGYTF
-	-	TRBV7-8	TRBJ1-5	TGTGCCAGCAGCTTATACGGGGTCCGTGCTCAAGAGCCCCAGCATTTT	CASSLYGVRAQEPQHF
-	-	TRBV6-5	TRBJ2-1	TGTGCCAGCAGCGACGGGCTAGCTTCCAATGAGCAGTTCTTC	CASSDGLASNEQFF
-	TRBD1	TRBV7-2	TRBJ1-5	TGTGCCAGCAGTCCGGGACAGGGTGGCGGCCAGCCCCAGCATTTT	CASSPGQGGGQPQHF
-	TRBD1	TRBV6-2/TRBV6-3	TRBJ2-3	TGTGCCAGCAGTTATGGGACAGGGGGCGCAGATACGCAGTATTTT	CASSYGTGGADTQYF
-	TRBD2	TRBV6-2/TRBV6-3	TRBJ2-5	TGTGCCAGCAGTTACGGAGCGGGGGGGCGGAAGACCCAGTACTTC	CASSYGAGGRKTQYF
-	-	TRBV19	TRBJ2-7	TGTGCCAGTAGTCCCCAGGGGTATTCGCAGTACTTC	CASSPQGYSQYF
-	-	TRBV6-5	TRBJ1-5	TGTGCCAGCAGATCAACATGGAGCAATCAGCCCCAGCATTTT	CASRSTWSNQPQHF
-	-	TRBV6-6	TRBJ2-7	TGTGCCAGCAGTCCCTACTACGAGCAGTACTTC	CASSPYYEQYF
-	-	TRBV7-2	TRBJ1-4	TGTGCCAGCAGCTTTGGGACAAAAAATGAAAAACTGTTTTTT	CASSFGTKNEKLFF
-	TRBD1	TRBV30	TRBJ1-1	TGTGCCTGGGGACAGGTTGAAGCTTTCTTT	CAWGQVEAFF
-	TRBD1	TRBV24-1	TRBJ2-5	TGTGCCAGCGCGACTAAGACAGGGCCCCCACAAGAGACCCAGTACTTC	CASATKTGPPQETQYF
-	TRBD1	TRBV18	TRBJ2-7	TGTGCCAGCTCACTGGGGACAGGGGATAAGCAGTACTTC	CASSLGTGDKQYF
-	TRBD1	TRBV5-1	TRBJ2-1	TGCGCCAGCAGAACCGTCACAGGGGGCCGGGATGAGCAGTTCTTC	CASRTVTGGRDEQFF
few	-	TRBV2	TRBJ1-4	TGTGCCAGCCGGCAGGGTATATTTCTGTTTTTT	CASRQGIFLFF
-	TRBD2	TRBV28	TRBJ2-1	TGTGCCAGCAGTTTACAAGAGGGCGGGGGGAACAGAAATGAGCAGTTCTTC	CASSLQEGGGNRNEQFF
once	-	TRBV5-6	TRBJ2-1	TGTGCCAGCAGCATACTACAGGGTTCCTACAATGAGCAGTTCTTC	CASSILQGSYNEQFF
few	-	TRBV12-3/TRBV12-4	TRBJ1-6	TGTGCCAGCAGTCGACTTGGGTCACCCCTCCACTTT	CASSRLGSPLHF
-	-	TRBV5-1	TRBJ2-3	TGCGCCAGCAGCTTAGGGGGACACCCAAGCACAGATACGCAGTATTTT	CASSLGGHPSTDTQYF
-	TRBD2	TRBV4-2	TRBJ2-1	TGTGCCAGCAGCCAAGATGGACTAGAAGGGATCAATGAGCAGTTCTTC	CASSQDGLEGINEQFF
-	-	TRBV6-6	TRBJ1-1	TGTGCCAGCAGTTTGGACAGCGTCCAAGCTTTCTTT	CASSLDSVQAFF
few	-	TRBV2	TRBJ1-2	TGTGCCAGCGGTTATGAGGGTGACTATGGCTACACCTTC	CASGYEGDYGYTF
-	TRBD1	TRBV28	TRBJ2-7	TGTGCCAGCAGTTTTCAGGGGGCGAGCTACGAGCAGTACTTC	CASSFQGASYEQYF
-	-	TRBV5-5	TRBJ1-4	TGTGCCAGCAGCTTGATGGCAGAGGGGGCTAATGAAAAACTGTTTTTT	CASSLMAEGANEKLFF
-	-	TRBV12-3/TRBV12-4	TRBJ1-5	TGTGCCAGCAGCCTTGGGCGGGCCCAGCATTTT	CASSLGRAQHF
-	TRBD1	TRBV6-5	TRBJ2-2	TGTGCCAGCAGGGGAACAGGGGGCTCCGGGGAGCTGTTTTTT	CASRGTGGSGELFF
-	-	TRBV19	TRBJ1-5	TGTGCCAGTAGTACGGACGGAGCGACAGGTCAGCCCCAGCATTTT	CASSTDGATGQPQHF
-	-	TRBV12-5	TRBJ2-3	TGTGCTAGTGGTTTAGGGACTGGCACAGATACGCAGTATTTT	CASGLGTGTDTQYF
once	TRBD1	TRBV7-2	TRBJ1-2	TGTGCCAGCAGCCTGGACAGGGGAGGGTATGGCTACACCTTC	CASSLDRGGYGYTF
few	TRBD1	TRBV7-3	TRBJ2-7	TGTGCCAGCAGCTCAAGACGGACAGGGAGAAACGAGCAGTACTTC	CASSSRRTGRNEQYF
once	-	TRBV7-2	TRBJ1-1	TGTGCCAGCTCAGCAACCGGGGAAAACACTGAAGCTTTCTTT	CASSATGENTEAFF
once	TRBD1	TRBV6-5	TRBJ2-7	TGTGCCAGCAGTTACGCGTCAGGGGGCGAGCAGTACTTC	CASSYASGGEQYF
once	TRBD1	TRBV3-1/TRBV3-2	TRBJ1-1	TGTGCCAGCAGCCAAACAGGGGTGGATGAAGCTTTCTTT	CASSQTGVDEAFF
-	-	TRBV30	TRBJ1-2	TGTGCCTGTCGGGTTCCCAATGGCTACACCTTC	CACRVPNGYTF
-	-	TRBV6-6	TRBJ1-1	TGTGCCAGCAGCCCTGGCCGGGGTTGGACTGAAGCTTTCTTT	CASSPGRGWTEAFF
-	-	TRBV7-2	TRBJ1-2	TGTGCCAGCAGCTTATACAGGGAGTCTGGCTACACCTTC	CASSLYRESGYTF